The 2 T cell receptor beta chains given below trace back to one sample, sequenced in a study of early T cells in non-severe SARS-CoV-2 infection. Using its own MiXCR run on the 5' RACE reads, TCRdb lists one record per CDR3 protein. The sample lists tens of thousands of distinct CDR3 sequences; 11% were seen once. The input for sequencing was whole blood, taken at baseline. The receptor set was obtained from an adult who was a healthcare worker with PCR-confirmed SARS-CoV-2 infection or an uninfected control (not recorded which).

A word on this clonotype: Germline is not matched at one junction end, which may reflect a read error. The chain employs TRBV2 and TRBJ2-7; 8 nucleotides align to TRBD1. Germline CDR1 reads SNHLY; CDR2 reads FYNNEI. The CDR3 runs 16 residues. This chain's CDR3 is CVSSDTRDRGLDEQYF. CDR3 in DNA: TGTGTCAGCAGTGATACCCGTGACAGGGGTTTGGACGAGCAGTACTTC.

The chain links TRBV5-1 to TRBJ1-4, with D perhaps matching TRBD1 (5 bases). The V gene lost 4 bases and the J gene lost 7 bases, with 17 bases spanning the gap. The CDR3 sequence is 15 residues long. Germline CDR1 is SGHRS and CDR2 is YFSETQ. The CDR3 coding sequence is TGCGCCAGCAGCGGCGACGGTGATGGGGGTGAAAAACTGTTTTTT. This translates into CASSGDGDGGEKLFF.